This T cell receptor beta chain was captured by sequencing in a study of blood T cell repertoires in COVID-19. Looking at the study overall: COVID-19 samples from acute and convalescent phases originated in the United States, Italy and Spain.

Original methodology: Reference gene primer amplification gave estimated nucleated cell counts. Sequenced by immunoSEQ multiplex PCR; TCRdb stores in-frame clones only, minus some. V and J calls and clone size follow that table, whereas D and trimming were derived from the DNA. Counted here are more than 400,000 clones, around 87% occurring once; the ten biggest clones make up 0.7%. V gave up 5 bases and J gave up 6 bases; unmatched junction bases: 3. Germline loops: CDR1 GTSNPN, CDR2 SVGIG (reference sequence). CDR3 length equals 13 residues. This clonotype originated in a young woman who had recovered from COVID-19. The chain uses TRBV30 and TRBJ1-6; 8 nucleotides line up with TRBD1. Specimen: PBMCs or T cells enriched from blood (not recorded which). CDR3 residues: CAWGQGLNSPLHF. The CDR3 DNA reads TGTGCCTGGGGACAGGGCCTTAATTCACCCCTCCACTTT.